This T cell receptor beta chain originates from a study of identical twins. This clonotype was seen many times. Using its own MiXCR run on the 5' RACE reads, TCRdb lists one record per CDR3 protein. There are around 280,000 distinct CDR3 sequences in the sample; about 8.3% occur only once, and approximately 2% lies in the top ten. Germline V CDR1 and CDR2: WSHSY, SAAADI. V lost 5 bases, J lost 10 bases, and 9 bases lay in between. This CDR3 has 11 residues. The data also belong to a second study, concerning yellow fever vaccine responses in identical twins.

This TCR was sampled from a woman younger than 35 in good health. This chain links TRBV10-2 with TRBJ2-1; D gene uncertain. Input material: memory (CD45RO+) T cells sorted from blood. The CDR3 region is CASSPSGEQFF. The CDR3 DNA follows: TGCGCCAGCAGTCCCTCCGGAGAGCAGTTCTTC.